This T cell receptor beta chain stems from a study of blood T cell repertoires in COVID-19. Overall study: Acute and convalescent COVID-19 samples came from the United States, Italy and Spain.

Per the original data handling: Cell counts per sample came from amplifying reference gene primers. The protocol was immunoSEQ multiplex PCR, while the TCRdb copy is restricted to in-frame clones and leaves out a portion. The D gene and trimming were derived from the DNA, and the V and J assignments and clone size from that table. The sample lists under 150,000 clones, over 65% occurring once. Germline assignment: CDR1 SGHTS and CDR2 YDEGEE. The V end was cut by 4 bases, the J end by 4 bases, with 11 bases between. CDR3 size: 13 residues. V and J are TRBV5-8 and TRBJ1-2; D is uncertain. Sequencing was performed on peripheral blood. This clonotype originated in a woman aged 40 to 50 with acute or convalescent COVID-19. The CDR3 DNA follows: TGTGCCAGCAGCCCTGGAGACCTCTATGGCTACACCTTC. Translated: CASSPGDLYGYTF.